This T cell receptor (beta chain) was profiled in a study of blood T cell repertoires in COVID-19. Study-wide background: Specimens from acute and convalescent COVID-19 originated in the United States, Italy and Spain. From T cells, B-cell-depleted T cells, or PBMCs came the material, which was cDNA or gDNA.

Generated by immunoSEQ multiplex PCR, the TCRdb table keeps only in-frame clones and is missing some. The table has approximately 300,000 clones, about nine tenths seen once. CDR3 length: 18 amino acids. Germline V gives CDR1 SGDLS, CDR2 YYNGEE. V lost 4 bases and J lost 0; bases outside the gene matches: 7. The rearrangement links TRBV9 to TRBJ2-6; 10 bases match TRBD2. Material: peripheral blood. The sequence came from a young man with active or convalescent COVID-19. The CDR3 DNA is TGTGCCAGCAGCACCCGACTAGCGGGCAGCTCTGGGGCCAACGTCCTGACTTTC. Its translation: CASSTRLAGSSGANVLTF.